This T cell receptor (beta chain) stems from a study of T-cell reconstitution after alpha-beta-depleted transplantation in children (dated by TCRdb to 2016 to 2018). In terms of the full investigation: Using TCR repertoire profiling, the study quantitatively followed how T-cell immune reconstitution unfolded in children after TCRalphabeta/CD19-depleted allogeneic hematopoietic cell transplantation. General study outcomes and caveats: In some patients, the high TCRbeta diversity seen at day 60 was put down to recipient T cells and intrathymic progenitors that had survived conditioning. Over the following months the frequencies of hyperexpanded clones went down, and after one year T-cell counts and TCRbeta diversity were mostly credited to newly produced T cells. Apparently early alphabetaT-cell count recovery about two months after transplant reportedly relied on only several hundred rapidly expanded clones derived from non-depleted graft cells.

The library relied on PCR. Sequencer: Illumina HiSeq 2500. TCR library preparation used molecular barcoding, with unique molecular identifiers applied to normalize quantification of the TCRbeta repertoire. Using fastp at Q25 and MiXCR, TCRdb reprocessed the public reads and kept productive beta chains. CDR3 protein duplicates are merged, each entry listing the most common genes and DNA. For this sample there are tens of thousands of distinct CDR3 sequences; 44% appear just once. The top ten clonotypes cover 98% of the sample. The treatment or condition label on this specimen signifies: allogeneic hematopoietic cell transplantation with graft depleted of TCRalphabeta T cells and CD19 B cells. Transplant recipients were children who received TCRalphabeta/CD19-depleted allogeneic hematopoietic cell grafts. Concerning this clonotype: Its antigen is unknown. No much larger clonotype is one base removed from it; base qualities were not supplied.

The sequence came from a male patient between 10 and 17 years old who had a stem cell transplant for acute lymphoblastic leukemia, so the T cells may come from the graft donor. The sequencing used PBMCs, mostly from graft donor cells, collected 360 days after TCRalphabeta/CD19-depleted stem cell transplant.

Here the CDR3 is given as CASSQVPRDRDNEQFF. The DNA sequence reads TGCGCCAGCAGCCAAGTTCCCCGGGACAGGGACAATGAGCAGTTCTTC. Rearrangement joined TRBV4-1 to TRBJ2-1, and TRBD1 matches 9 of the central bases. The CDR3, from cysteine to phenylalanine, totals 16 residues. The read is trimmed to its CDR3 DNA, 48 bases read in frame from base 1. CDR1 and CDR2 are read off the germline V gene as MGHRA and YSYEKL. Compared with germline, V lacks 1 base and J lacks 5 bases; bases without a gene match: 6.